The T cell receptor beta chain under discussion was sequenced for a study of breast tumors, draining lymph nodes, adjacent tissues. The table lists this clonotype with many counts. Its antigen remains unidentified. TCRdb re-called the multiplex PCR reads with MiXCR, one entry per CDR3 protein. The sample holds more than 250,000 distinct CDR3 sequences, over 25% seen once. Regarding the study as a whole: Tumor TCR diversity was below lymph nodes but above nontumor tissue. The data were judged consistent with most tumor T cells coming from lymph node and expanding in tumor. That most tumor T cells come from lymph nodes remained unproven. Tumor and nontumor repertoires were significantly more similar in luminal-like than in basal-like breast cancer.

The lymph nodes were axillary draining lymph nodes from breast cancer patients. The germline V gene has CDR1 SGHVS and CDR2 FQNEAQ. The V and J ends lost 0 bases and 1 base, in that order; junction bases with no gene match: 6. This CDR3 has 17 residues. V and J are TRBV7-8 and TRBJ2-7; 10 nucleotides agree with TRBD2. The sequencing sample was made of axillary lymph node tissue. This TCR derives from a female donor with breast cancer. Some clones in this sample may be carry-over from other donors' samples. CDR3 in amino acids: CASSLARASGSSYEQYF. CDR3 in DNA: TGTGCCAGCAGCTTAGCGCGGGCTAGCGGGAGTTCCTACGAGCAGTACTTC.